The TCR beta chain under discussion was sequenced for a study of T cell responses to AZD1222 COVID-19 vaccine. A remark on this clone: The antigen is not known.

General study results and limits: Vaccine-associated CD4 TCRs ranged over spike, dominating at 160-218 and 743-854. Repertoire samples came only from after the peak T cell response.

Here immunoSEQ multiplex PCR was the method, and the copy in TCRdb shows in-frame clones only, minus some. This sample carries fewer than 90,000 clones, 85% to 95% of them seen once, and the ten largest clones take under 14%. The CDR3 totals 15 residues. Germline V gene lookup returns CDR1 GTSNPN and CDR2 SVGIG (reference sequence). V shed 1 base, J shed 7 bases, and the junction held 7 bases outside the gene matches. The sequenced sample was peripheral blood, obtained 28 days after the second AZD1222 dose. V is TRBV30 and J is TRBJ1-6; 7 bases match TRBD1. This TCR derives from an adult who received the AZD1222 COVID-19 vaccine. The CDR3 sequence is CAWSGRQGRNSPLHF. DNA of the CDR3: TGTGCCTGGAGTGGCCGACAGGGCCGGAATTCACCCCTCCACTTT.